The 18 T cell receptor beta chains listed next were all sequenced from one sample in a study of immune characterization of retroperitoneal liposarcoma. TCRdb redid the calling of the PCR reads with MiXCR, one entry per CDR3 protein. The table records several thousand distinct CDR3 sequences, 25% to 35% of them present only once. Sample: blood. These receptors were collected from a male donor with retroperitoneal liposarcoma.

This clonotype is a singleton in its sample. CDR3 amino acids: CASSVTGVRLEAFF. CDR3 DNA: TGTGCCAGCAGTGTTACGGGGGTCCGTTTAGAAGCTTTCTTT. The chain links TRBV6-1 to TRBJ1-1; TRBD1 is a possible D gene (5 bases). The germline gives CDR1 MNHNS, CDR2 SASEGT. Trimming cost V 4 bases and J 8 bases, with 17 bases left between them. The CDR3 loop spans 14 amino acids.

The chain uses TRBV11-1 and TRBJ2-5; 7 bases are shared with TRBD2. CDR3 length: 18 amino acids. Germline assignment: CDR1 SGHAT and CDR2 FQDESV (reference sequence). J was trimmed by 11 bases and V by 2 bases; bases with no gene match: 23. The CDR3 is CASSLIGIAGAGYNEQYF. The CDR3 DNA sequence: TGTGCCAGCAGCTTAATCGGGATCGCGGGAGCCGGGTACAATGAGCAGTACTTC.

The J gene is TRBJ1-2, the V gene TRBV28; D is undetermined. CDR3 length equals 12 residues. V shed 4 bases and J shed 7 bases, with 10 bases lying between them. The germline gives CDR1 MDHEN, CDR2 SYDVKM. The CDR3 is CASSSQDFGYTF. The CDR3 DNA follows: TGTGCCAGCAGTTCCCAGGACTTTGGCTACACCTTC.

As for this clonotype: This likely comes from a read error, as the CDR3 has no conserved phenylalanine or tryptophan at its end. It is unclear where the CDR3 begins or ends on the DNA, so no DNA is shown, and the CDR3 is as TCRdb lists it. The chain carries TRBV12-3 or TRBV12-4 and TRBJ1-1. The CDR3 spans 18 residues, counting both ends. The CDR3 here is CASSYETSGRNNEQFFGQ.

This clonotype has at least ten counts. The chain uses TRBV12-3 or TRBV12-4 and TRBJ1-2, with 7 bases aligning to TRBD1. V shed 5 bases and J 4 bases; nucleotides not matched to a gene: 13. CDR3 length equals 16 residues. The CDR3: CASSETPTGPSYGYTF. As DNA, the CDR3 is TGTGCCAGCAGTGAAACCCCGACAGGGCCCTCCTATGGCTACACCTTC.

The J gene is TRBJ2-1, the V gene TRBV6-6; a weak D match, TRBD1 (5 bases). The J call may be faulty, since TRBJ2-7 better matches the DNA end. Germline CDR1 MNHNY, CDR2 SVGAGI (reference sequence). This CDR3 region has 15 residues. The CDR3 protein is CASSYWGRSTYEQYF. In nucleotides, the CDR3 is TGTGCCAGCAGTTACTGGGGCAGGTCAACCTACGAGCAGTACTTC.

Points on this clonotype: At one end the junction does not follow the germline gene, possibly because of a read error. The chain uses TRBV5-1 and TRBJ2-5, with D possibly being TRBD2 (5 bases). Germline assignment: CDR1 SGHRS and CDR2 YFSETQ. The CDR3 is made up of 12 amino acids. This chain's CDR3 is CASSFPDYYRFF. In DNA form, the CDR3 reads TGCGCCAGCAGCTTCCCTGACTATTACCGGTTCTTC.

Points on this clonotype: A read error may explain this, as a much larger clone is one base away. The DNA for the CDR3 is TGTGCCAACAGCTTAACAGGGCCCCAAGAGACCCAGTACTTC. Amino acids: CANSLTGPQETQYF. The chain recombines TRBV7-2 with TRBJ2-5, with D perhaps matching TRBD1 (6 bases). Per the germline V gene, CDR1 is SGHTA and CDR2 is FQGNSA. CDR3 size: 14 residues.

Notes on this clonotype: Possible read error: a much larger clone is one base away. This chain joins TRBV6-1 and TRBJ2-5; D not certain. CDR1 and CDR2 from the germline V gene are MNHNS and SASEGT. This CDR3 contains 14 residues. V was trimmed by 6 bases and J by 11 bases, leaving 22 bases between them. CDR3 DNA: TGTGCCAGCAGCCCCCCCGGGCGAGGCAATGAGCAGTACTTC. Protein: CASSPPGRGNEQYF.

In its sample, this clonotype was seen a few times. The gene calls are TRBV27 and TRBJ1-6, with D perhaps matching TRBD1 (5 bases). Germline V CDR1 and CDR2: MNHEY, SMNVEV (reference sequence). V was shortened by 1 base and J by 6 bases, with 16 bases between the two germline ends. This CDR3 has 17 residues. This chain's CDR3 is CASSLWAGRGLNSPLHF. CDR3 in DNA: TGTGCCAGCAGTTTATGGGCCGGGAGGGGTCTTAATTCACCCCTCCACTTT.

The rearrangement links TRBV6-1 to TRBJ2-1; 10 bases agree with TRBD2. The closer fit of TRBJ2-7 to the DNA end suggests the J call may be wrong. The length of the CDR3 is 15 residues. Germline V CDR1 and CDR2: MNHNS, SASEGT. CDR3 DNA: TGTGCCAGCAGTGGGACTAGCGGCTCCTACAATGAGCAGTACTTC. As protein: CASSGTSGSYNEQYF.

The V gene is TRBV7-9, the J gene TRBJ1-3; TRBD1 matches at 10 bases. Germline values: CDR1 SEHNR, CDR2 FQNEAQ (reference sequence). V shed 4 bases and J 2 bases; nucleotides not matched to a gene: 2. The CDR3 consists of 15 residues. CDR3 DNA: TGTGCCAGCAGCTCCGGACAGGGGGCTGGAAACACCATATATTTT. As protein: CASSSGQGAGNTIYF. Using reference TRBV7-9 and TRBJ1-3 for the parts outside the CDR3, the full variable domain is DTGVSQNPRHKITKRGQNVTFRCDPISEHNRLYWYRQTLGQGPEFLTYFQNEAQLEKSRLLSDRFSAERPKGSFSTLEIQRTEQGDSAMYLCASSSGQGAGNTIYFGEGSWLTVV.

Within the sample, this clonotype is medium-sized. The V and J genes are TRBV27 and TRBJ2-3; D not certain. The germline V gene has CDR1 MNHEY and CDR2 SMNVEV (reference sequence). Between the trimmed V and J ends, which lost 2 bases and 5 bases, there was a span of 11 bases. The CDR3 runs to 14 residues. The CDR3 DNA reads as TGTGCCAGCAGTTTAAGGTACTCCGGAGATACGCAGTATTTT. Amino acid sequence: CASSLRYSGDTQYF.

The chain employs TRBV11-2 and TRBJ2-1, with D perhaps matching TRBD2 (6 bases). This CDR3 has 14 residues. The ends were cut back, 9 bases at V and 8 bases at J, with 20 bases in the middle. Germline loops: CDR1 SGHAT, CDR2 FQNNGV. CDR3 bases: TGTGCCAGGGGGGGAGAGGGAGGCCAAGATGAGCAGTTCTTC. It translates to CARGGEGGQDEQFF.

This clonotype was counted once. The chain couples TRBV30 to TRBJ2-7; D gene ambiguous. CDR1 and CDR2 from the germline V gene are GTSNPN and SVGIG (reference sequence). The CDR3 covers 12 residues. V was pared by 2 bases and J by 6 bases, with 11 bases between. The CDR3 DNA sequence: TGTGCCTGGAGTCCAAACACTGGCGAGCAGTACTTC. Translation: CAWSPNTGEQYF.

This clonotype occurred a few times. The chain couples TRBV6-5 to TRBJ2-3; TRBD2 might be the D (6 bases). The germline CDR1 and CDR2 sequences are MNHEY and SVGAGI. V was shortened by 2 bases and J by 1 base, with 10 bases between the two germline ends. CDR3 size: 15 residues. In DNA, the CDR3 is TGTGCCAGCAGTTACATGGCTAGCGGCACAGATACGCAGTATTTT. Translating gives CASSYMASGTDTQYF.

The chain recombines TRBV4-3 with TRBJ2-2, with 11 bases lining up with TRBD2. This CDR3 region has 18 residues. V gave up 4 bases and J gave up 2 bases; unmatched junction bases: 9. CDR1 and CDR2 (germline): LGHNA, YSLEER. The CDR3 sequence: CASSPKPTSGSNTGELFF. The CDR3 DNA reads TGCGCCAGCAGCCCCAAACCCACTAGCGGGAGTAACACCGGGGAGCTGTTTTTT.

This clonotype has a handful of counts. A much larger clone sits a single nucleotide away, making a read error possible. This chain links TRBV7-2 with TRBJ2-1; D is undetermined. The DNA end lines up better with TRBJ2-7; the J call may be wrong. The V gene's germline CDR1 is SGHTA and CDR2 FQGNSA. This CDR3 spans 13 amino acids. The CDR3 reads CASSLDSYNEQYF. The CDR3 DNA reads TGTGCCAGCAGCTTAGACTCCTACAATGAGCAGTACTTC.